A selection of T cell receptor beta chains follows, all from one sample in a study of CD8+CD57+ T cells in acquired aplastic anemia. MiXCR was run by TCRdb on the reads, yielding one entry per CDR3 protein. The profile shows 100,000 to 150,000 distinct CDR3 sequences, about half of them singletons. The sequenced material came from sorted CD4+, CD8+, or CD8+CD57+ T cells (not recorded which) from PBMCs. The receptors stem from a human donor in good health, serving as a control. Both conserved end residues are part of each CDR3. The D gene is left open where the match is weak. The listing skips clone size in some rows; elsewhere it reads once, few, many or a size class.

D: .
size: many
V: TRBV20-1
J: TRBJ1-1
DNA: TGCAGTGCTAAAGGGACGGTGAACACTGAAGCTTTCTTT
CDR3: CSAKGTVNTEAFF

D: .
size: many
V: TRBV6-4
J: TRBJ2-3
DNA: TGTGCCAGCAGTGACCCCCCCTTACAAGGGTATTTT
CDR3: CASSDPPLQGYF

D: .
size: once
V: TRBV29-1
J: TRBJ1-1
DNA: TGCAGCGTTGCCGGCAGGGGGAACACTGAAGCTTTCTTT
CDR3: CSVAGRGNTEAFF

D: TRBD1
size: .
V: TRBV5-3
J: TRBJ1-1
DNA: TGTGCCAGCAGCGCCACAGGGGATATGGCTTTCTTT
CDR3: CASSATGDMAFF

D: .
size: .
V: TRBV25-1
J: TRBJ2-1
DNA: TGTGCCAGCAGTGAATACCAATCCTCGGTCGGTGAGCAGTTCTTC
CDR3: CASSEYQSSVGEQFF

D: TRBD2
size: .
V: TRBV11-2
J: TRBJ2-1
DNA: TGTGCCAGCGGCTTAGATCTAGCGGGGGGTCTTAGCTCCTACAATGAGCAGTTCTTC
CDR3: CASGLDLAGGLSSYNEQFF

D: .
size: many
V: TRBV7-3
J: TRBJ2-7
DNA: TGTGCCAGCAGCTTATCGGAGGGGCACGAGCAGTACTTC
CDR3: CASSLSEGHEQYF

D: TRBD1
size: .
V: TRBV10-1
J: TRBJ2-5
DNA: TGCGCCAGCAGTGAGTCCCCTCGACAGGGGATGAAGACCCAGTACTTC
CDR3: CASSESPRQGMKTQYF

D: .
size: .
V: TRBV20-1
J: TRBJ1-2
DNA: TGCAGTGCCCCGTGGACAGCTAACTATGGCTACACCTTC
CDR3: CSAPWTANYGYTF

D: TRBD2
size: .
V: TRBV19
J: TRBJ2-1
DNA: TGTGCCAGTAGTTCCTTCAGCGGGGGGGCGAACAATGAGCAGTTCTTC
CDR3: CASSSFSGGANNEQFF

D: .
size: many
V: TRBV9
J: TRBJ1-5
DNA: TGTGCCAGCAGCGCCCGGGACACACATCAGCCCCAGCATTTT
CDR3: CASSARDTHQPQHF

D: TRBD1
size: many
V: TRBV20-1
J: TRBJ2-3
DNA: TGCAGTGCTGAAACTCGGGACAGCCACCGGGATACGCAGTATTTT
CDR3: CSAETRDSHRDTQYF

D: .
size: many
V: TRBV10-1
J: TRBJ2-2
DNA: TGCGCCAGCAGTGTAGGGGGAATGAACACCGGGGAGCTGTTTTTT
CDR3: CASSVGGMNTGELFF

D: TRBD2
size: .
V: TRBV10-3
J: TRBJ2-3
DNA: TGTGCCATCAGGTTCGGGGGGGGCACAGATACGCAGTATTTT
CDR3: CAIRFGGGTDTQYF

D: .
size: .
V: TRBV29-1
J: TRBJ2-3
DNA: TGCAGCGTTGAGTTCAGGGGGGGGGATACGCAGTATTTT
CDR3: CSVEFRGGDTQYF

D: .
size: .
V: TRBV7-8
J: TRBJ1-1
DNA: TGTGCCAGCAGCTTAGCGTCTGCGACAGCGACGAACACTGAAGCTTTCTTT
CDR3: CASSLASATATNTEAFF

D: .
size: many
V: TRBV6-1
J: TRBJ1-1
DNA: TGTGCCAGCACTAGGGGACGGAACACTGAAGCTTTCTTT
CDR3: CASTRGRNTEAFF

D: TRBD2
size: many
V: TRBV6-5
J: TRBJ2-3
DNA: TGTGCCAGCAGTTACCAGGCTAGCGGTTTTAATACGCAGTATTTT
CDR3: CASSYQASGFNTQYF

D: TRBD1
size: once
V: TRBV5-1
J: TRBJ1-1
DNA: TGCGCCAGCAGCTTGGCCGGGACAGGGATGAACACTGAAGCTTTCTTT
CDR3: CASSLAGTGMNTEAFF

D: TRBD2
size: few
V: TRBV20-1
J: TRBJ2-3
DNA: TGCAGTGCTAGAGTGGGGCGCGGGGGGGCCGGAGCAGATACGCAGTATTTT
CDR3: CSARVGRGGAGADTQYF

D: TRBD1
size: .
V: TRBV29-1
J: TRBJ1-2
DNA: TGCAGCGTCGCTAGGACAGGGGGCGCGGTAGGCTACACCTTC
CDR3: CSVARTGGAVGYTF

D: .
size: .
V: TRBV7-2
J: TRBJ2-7
DNA: TGTGCCAGTAGCTTACGCGGGCAGTACTTC
CDR3: CASSLRGQYF

D: .
size: many
V: TRBV19
J: TRBJ2-1
DNA: TGTGCCAGTAGTGGATCGGCCGACAACAATGAGCAGTTCTTC
CDR3: CASSGSADNNEQFF

D: .
size: .
V: TRBV30
J: TRBJ1-5
DNA: TGTGCCTGGAGTGTATCAGGGCTCAATCAGCCCCAGCATTTT
CDR3: CAWSVSGLNQPQHF

D: .
size: .
V: TRBV30
J: TRBJ1-3
DNA: TGTGCCTGGAGAGTACCGGGGACTGGAAACACCATGTATTTT
CDR3: CAWRVPGTGNTMYF

D: .
size: once
V: TRBV7-6
J: TRBJ1-1
DNA: TGTGCCAGCAGCTTCCATAGGGGCGCGAACACTGAAGCTTTCTTT
CDR3: CASSFHRGANTEAFF

D: TRBD2
size: many
V: TRBV20-1
J: TRBJ2-7
DNA: TGCAGTGCCTCACGACTAGCGGAATACTACGAGCAGTACTTC
CDR3: CSASRLAEYYEQYF

D: .
size: .
V: TRBV7-9
J: TRBJ1-1
DNA: TGTGCCAGCAGCCCACGCCCACGTGAAGCTTTCTTT
CDR3: CASSPRPREAFF

D: .
size: many
V: TRBV20-1
J: TRBJ1-1
DNA: TGCAGTGCTAGGTCCCAAGAAGCTTTCTTT
CDR3: CSARSQEAFF

D: .
size: .
V: TRBV10-3
J: TRBJ1-6
DNA: TGTGCCATCAGTGTCGAGGACAATTCACCCCTCCACTTT
CDR3: CAISVEDNSPLHF

D: .
size: few
V: TRBV15
J: TRBJ2-7
DNA: TGTGCCACCAGCAGAGTCGAGACAGGTTCCTCCTACGAGCAGTACTTC
CDR3: CATSRVETGSSYEQYF

D: TRBD1
size: many
V: TRBV20-1
J: TRBJ2-4
DNA: TGCAGTGCTAGTTCTCCGGGGACAGGCGGAAACATTCAGTACTTC
CDR3: CSASSPGTGGNIQYF

D: .
size: .
V: TRBV7-3
J: TRBJ2-6
DNA: TGTACCAGCAGCCCCCACAACGTCCTGACTTTC
CDR3: CTSSPHNVLTF

D: .
size: .
V: TRBV29-1
J: TRBJ1-1
DNA: TGCAGCGTCGATGAGGGAATGAACACTGGAGCTTTCTTT
CDR3: CSVDEGMNTGAFF

D: TRBD1
size: .
V: TRBV13
J: TRBJ1-1
DNA: TGTGCCAGCAGCTTAGGCCTAATGGGGACAGACAACACTGAAGCTTTCTTT
CDR3: CASSLGLMGTDNTEAFF

D: .
size: .
V: TRBV4-3
J: TRBJ2-3
DNA: TGCGCCAGCAGCCCTAACACTTATATTGCAGATACGCAGTATTTT
CDR3: CASSPNTYIADTQYF

D: .
size: medium-sized
V: TRBV10-1
J: TRBJ2-5
DNA: TGCGCCAGCAGTGAGAGTAGGCAGGGGATCAGTACCCAGTACTTC
CDR3: CASSESRQGISTQYF

D: TRBD1
size: many
V: TRBV7-2
J: TRBJ2-5
DNA: TGTGCCAGCAGGATCGGGACAGGGAGGGTGGAGACCCAGTACTTC
CDR3: CASRIGTGRVETQYF

D: TRBD2
size: many
V: TRBV9
J: TRBJ2-7
DNA: TGTGCCAGCAGCGTAGCTACAGGGACTAGCGGGGGGGCCAACGAGCAGTACTTC
CDR3: CASSVATGTSGGANEQYF

D: .
size: many
V: TRBV20-1
J: TRBJ2-5
DNA: TGCAGTGCTAGAGCCCCTTCGGAGACCCAGTACTTC
CDR3: CSARAPSETQYF

D: .
size: many
V: TRBV5-6
J: TRBJ1-3
DNA: TGTGCCAGCAGCTTTATCGGCGGGGGTAGTGGAAACACCATATATTTT
CDR3: CASSFIGGGSGNTIYF

D: TRBD1
size: few
V: TRBV18
J: TRBJ1-3
DNA: TGTGCCAGCTCACCACTGGGCCAGGGGGCTGGAAACACCATATATTTT
CDR3: CASSPLGQGAGNTIYF

D: TRBD1
size: .
V: TRBV19
J: TRBJ2-3
DNA: TGTGCCAGTAGTTCCTCGGCAGGACAAGGGGGCATAGATACGCAGTATTTT
CDR3: CASSSSAGQGGIDTQYF

D: .
size: .
V: TRBV7-8
J: TRBJ1-1
DNA: TGTGCCAGCAGCCGAGACATCAACACTGAAGCTTTCTTT
CDR3: CASSRDINTEAFF

D: .
size: .
V: TRBV20-1
J: TRBJ1-2
DNA: TGCAGTGCTAGAGGTCGGGACATCGGTGGCTACACCTTC
CDR3: CSARGRDIGGYTF

D: TRBD1
size: .
V: TRBV5-1
J: TRBJ1-6
DNA: TGCGCCAGCAGCCACTCGACAGGGTCCTATAATTCACCCCTCCACTTT
CDR3: CASSHSTGSYNSPLHF

D: TRBD2
size: .
V: TRBV29-1
J: TRBJ2-3
DNA: TGCAGCGTTGGTTGGCGGGGGAGCCCAGATACGCAGTATTTT
CDR3: CSVGWRGSPDTQYF

D: .
size: once
V: TRBV29-1
J: TRBJ1-6
DNA: TGCAGCGTTGATGAGGGAGGTCGTGGTAATTCACCCCTCCACTTT
CDR3: CSVDEGGRGNSPLHF

D: TRBD1
size: .
V: TRBV20-1
J: TRBJ2-5
DNA: TGCAGTGCTAGGACAGGGTCAGAGACCCAGTACTTC
CDR3: CSARTGSETQYF

D: .
size: many
V: TRBV20-1
J: TRBJ1-1
DNA: TGCAGTGCTAGAGATTCTGCCTCTGAACAGGTTATGAAGAACACTGAAGCTTTCTTT
CDR3: CSARDSASEQVMKNTEAFF

D: .
size: many
V: TRBV30
J: TRBJ1-5
DNA: TGTGCCTGGAGTCGCCCAGTTAGCAATCAGCCCCAGCATTTT
CDR3: CAWSRPVSNQPQHF